Listed below are T cell receptor beta chains from one sample, sequenced in a study of blood T cell repertoires in COVID-19. Clones were read by immunoSEQ multiplex PCR, and TCRdb kept only the in-frame ones, dropping some. This sample has around 260,000 clones, with approximately 92% found just once. The sequenced sample was peripheral blood. The receptors originated from a person aged 18 to 30 with COVID-19, enrolled during active disease. Both conserved end residues are part of each CDR3. A D gene is named only where the DNA matches it firmly. Clone sizes are given selectively: once, few, many, or a class where the clone is expanded.

V gene	D gene	J gene	clone size	CDR3 DNA	CDR3 protein
TRBV11-2	TRBD2	TRBJ2-7	.	TGTGCCAGCAGCTTAGGTTTGCTAGCGGAGGCCACCTACGAGCAGTACTTC	CASSLGLLAEATYEQYF
TRBV6-2/TRBV6-3	TRBD2	TRBJ2-5	.	TGTGCCAGCAGTTTAGCGGGACCGTGGGAGACCCAGTACTTC	CASSLAGPWETQYF
TRBV11-3	TRBD1	TRBJ2-5	.	TGTGCCAGCAGCTCGAGACAGGGCCCAGGGACCCAGTACTTC	CASSSRQGPGTQYF
TRBV5-1	TRBD2	TRBJ2-1	.	TGCGCCAGCAGCTTGGCCCTCCTAGCGGGAGTTGAGCAGTTCTTC	CASSLALLAGVEQFF
TRBV19	.	TRBJ1-4	few	TGTGCCAGTAGTATCCGGGGAAAGGGAACTAATGAAAAACTGTTTTTT	CASSIRGKGTNEKLFF
TRBV30	.	TRBJ1-1	.	TGTGCCTGGAGTGTTTCAGGAACTGAAGCTTTCTTT	CAWSVSGTEAFF
TRBV4-1	TRBD1	TRBJ1-1	.	TGCGCCAGCACCATAGGACAGGGAGTCGACACTGAAGCTTTCTTT	CASTIGQGVDTEAFF
TRBV5-1	TRBD2	TRBJ2-1	.	TGCGCCAGCAGCTTCAACGGGAGGGACAATGAGCAGTTCTTC	CASSFNGRDNEQFF
TRBV7-9	.	TRBJ2-2	.	TGTGCCAGCAGCTTCATGACCGGGGAGCTGTTTTTT	CASSFMTGELFF
TRBV30	TRBD1	TRBJ1-3	.	TGTGCCTGGAGTGAGGGACAGCGAGGAAACACCATATATTTT	CAWSEGQRGNTIYF
TRBV6-5	.	TRBJ2-1	.	TGTGCCAGCACCTCGGACAGAGACAATGAGCAGTTCTTC	CASTSDRDNEQFF
TRBV7-8	.	TRBJ2-7	.	TGTGCCAGCAGCGCTCGGGTAGCCTCCTACGAGCAGTACTTC	CASSARVASYEQYF
TRBV7-2	.	TRBJ2-7	.	TGTGCCAGCAGCCTTGCCCGGGGGGAGCAGTACTTC	CASSLARGEQYF
TRBV10-1	TRBD2	TRBJ2-3	.	TGCGCCAGCAGCCCGGGAGGTCCCACAGATACGCAGTATTTT	CASSPGGPTDTQYF
TRBV19	.	TRBJ1-1	.	TGTGCCAGTACCCTTGCGGGATTGAACACTGAAGCTTTCTTT	CASTLAGLNTEAFF
TRBV5-1	.	TRBJ2-2	.	TGCGCCAGCAGCCTGGAGGGGGGGTACACCGGGGAGCTGTTTTTT	CASSLEGGYTGELFF
TRBV10-3	TRBD1	TRBJ1-3	.	TGTGCCATCAGACCGACAGGGGGGAACACCATATATTTT	CAIRPTGGNTIYF
TRBV19	.	TRBJ2-7	.	TGTGCCAGTAGCCAGCCCCTAGCCGACGAGCAGTACTTC	CASSQPLADEQYF
TRBV3-1/TRBV3-2	TRBD1	TRBJ1-2	.	TGTGCCAGCAGCCATAGCGGACAGGCTATTTATGGCTACACCTTC	CASSHSGQAIYGYTF
TRBV5-1	TRBD1	TRBJ2-1	.	TGCGCCAGCAGCTTGGGAAAGGGACAGGACTACAATGAGCAGTTCTTC	CASSLGKGQDYNEQFF
TRBV5-6	.	TRBJ2-2	.	TGTGCCAGCAGCTTGGCCGGTTCCACCGGGGAGCTGTTTTTT	CASSLAGSTGELFF
TRBV5-6	.	TRBJ1-2	.	TGTGCCAGCAGCCCGGAGGCCTCGAACCCCAGAGGCTACACCTTC	CASSPEASNPRGYTF
TRBV19	.	TRBJ1-1	.	TGTGCCAGTTCAGACCGGAGAGGGACTGAAGCTTTCTTT	CASSDRRGTEAFF
TRBV19	TRBD2	TRBJ2-3	once	TGTGCCAGTAGTTCACTACTAGCGGGGTCCACAGATACGCAGTATTTT	CASSSLLAGSTDTQYF
TRBV28	.	TRBJ1-4	.	TGTGCCAGCAGTTTATCCGGCCAGGATCTCATTCTTGAAAAACTGTTTTTT	CASSLSGQDLILEKLFF
TRBV4-3	.	TRBJ1-3	.	TGCGCCAGTTCGGGGGGATCTGGAAACACCATATATTTT	CASSGGSGNTIYF
TRBV2	.	TRBJ1-6	few	TGTGCCAGCCACCCGGGGGGAGATTCACCCCTCCACTTT	CASHPGGDSPLHF
TRBV6-2/TRBV6-3	.	TRBJ2-3	.	TGTGCCAGCAGTTACTCACATCAGTCCACAGATACGCAGTATTTT	CASSYSHQSTDTQYF
TRBV5-1	.	TRBJ1-5	once	TGCGCCAGCAGCCTCGAGGGGGGGGTCCAGCCCCAGCATTTT	CASSLEGGVQPQHF
TRBV7-6	TRBD2	TRBJ2-7	.	TGTGCCAGCAGCTTAGAGCCGGGACTAGCGGATACCTACGAGCAGTACTTC	CASSLEPGLADTYEQYF
TRBV7-2	TRBD1	TRBJ1-6	.	TGTGCCAGCAGCTTTTGGGGTGGGGGACAGTCTAATTCACCCCTCCACTTT	CASSFWGGGQSNSPLHF
TRBV7-9	TRBD2	TRBJ2-1	.	TGTGCCAGCAGTCGATCCCTAGCGGGAGTGTACAATGAGCAGTTCTTC	CASSRSLAGVYNEQFF
TRBV28	.	TRBJ1-6	.	TGTGCCAGCAGCCTCCCCCAACAGGAACCCCTCCACTTT	CASSLPQQEPLHF
TRBV9	TRBD1	TRBJ1-1	.	TGTGCCAGCAGCGCTGGGACAGGGACGAACACTGAAGCTTTCTTT	CASSAGTGTNTEAFF
TRBV13	TRBD2	TRBJ2-1	.	TGTGCCAGCAGCACTATGGGACTAGTGGACGAGCAGTTCTTC	CASSTMGLVDEQFF
TRBV27	.	TRBJ1-1	.	TGTGCCAGCAGTTCCCCCCTCACAGGATTTGAAGCTTTCTTT	CASSSPLTGFEAFF
TRBV19	.	TRBJ1-2	few	TGTGCCAGTAGTATAGTATGGGCTCCAGATAACTATGGCTACACCTTC	CASSIVWAPDNYGYTF
TRBV9	TRBD2	TRBJ2-2	.	TGTGCCAGCAGCGGCCTAGCGGGAGCAGGCGGGGAGCTGTTTTTT	CASSGLAGAGGELFF
TRBV4-1	TRBD2	TRBJ2-2	once	TGCGCCAGCAGCGGACTAGCGGGAGTAAGCGGGGAGCTGTTTTTT	CASSGLAGVSGELFF
TRBV2	TRBD1	TRBJ2-7	once	TGTGCCAGCACCAGACAGGGATCCTCCTACGAGCAGTACTTC	CASTRQGSSYEQYF
TRBV10-1	.	TRBJ2-3	.	TGCGCCAGCAGTGAGGGGGGGAGTAGCACAGATACGCAGTATTTT	CASSEGGSSTDTQYF
TRBV29-1	.	TRBJ1-5	.	TGCAGCGCCGCTTCCGGGGGGGGGCCCCGGCCCAATCAGCCCCAGCATTTT	CSAASGGGPRPNQPQHF
TRBV28	.	TRBJ1-4	.	TGTGCCAGCAGTTCCATTCGGGGAGGTGGAGATGAAAAACTGTTTTTT	CASSSIRGGGDEKLFF
TRBV5-4	TRBD1	TRBJ1-1	once	TGTGCCAGCAGCAGTGACAGGGGATCCACTGAAGCTTTCTTT	CASSSDRGSTEAFF
TRBV5-4	.	TRBJ2-7	.	TGTGCCAGCAGCCTCTTGACTAGAGAGAGAAACTTC	CASSLLTRERNF
TRBV2	.	TRBJ1-1	.	TGTGCCAGCAGTGAGTTCCACGGAGGGACCGCTTTCTTT	CASSEFHGGTAFF
TRBV7-9	.	TRBJ1-2	once	TGTGCCAGCAGCCCTACGGACTTTTACTATGGCTACACCTTC	CASSPTDFYYGYTF
TRBV9	.	TRBJ2-7	.	TGTGCCAGCAGCGTAGACTTTACTAACTACGAGCAGTACTTC	CASSVDFTNYEQYF
TRBV5-8	TRBD2	TRBJ2-3	.	TGTGCCAGCAGCTTAGCGCTAGCGGGATCTACAGATACGCAGTATTTT	CASSLALAGSTDTQYF
TRBV13	TRBD2	TRBJ2-7	.	TGTGCCAGCAGCTTAACAACTAGCGGGAGCCCCTACGAGCAGTACTTC	CASSLTTSGSPYEQYF
TRBV5-1	TRBD1	TRBJ1-1	.	TGCGCCAGCAGCTTGGTCCCACAGGGGGGGGGCACTGAAGCTTTCTTT	CASSLVPQGGGTEAFF
TRBV28	.	TRBJ2-3	.	TGTGCCAGCAGTTTAATGACAACTAGCACAGATACGCAGTATTTT	CASSLMTTSTDTQYF
TRBV11-2	.	TRBJ2-3	.	TGTGCCAGCAGCTTCGTCGCGACAGATACGCAGTATTTT	CASSFVATDTQYF
TRBV11-2	TRBD1	TRBJ1-2	.	TGTGCCAGCAGCTCCGGGACAGGGAGGTTAGGCTATGGCTACACCTTC	CASSSGTGRLGYGYTF
TRBV3-1/TRBV3-2	.	TRBJ2-7	.	TGTGCCAGCAGCCCTTACGAGCAGTACTTC	CASSPYEQYF
TRBV7-2	TRBD1	TRBJ1-2	.	TGTGCCAGCAGCCCTGACAGGGTCTCTAACTATGGCTACACCTTC	CASSPDRVSNYGYTF
TRBV19	.	TRBJ1-1	.	TGTGCCAGTACTATGGGGAGAAACACTGAAGCTTTCTTT	CASTMGRNTEAFF
TRBV12-3/TRBV12-4	TRBD2	TRBJ2-5	.	TGTGCCAGCAGTTACGGGGGGCAAGAGACCCAGTACTTC	CASSYGGQETQYF
TRBV7-9	.	TRBJ2-5	.	TGTGCCAGCAGCTTAGTTTACGGTTACCAAGAGACCCAGTACTTC	CASSLVYGYQETQYF
TRBV28	TRBD1	TRBJ2-7	.	TGTGCCAGCAGTGGAAGACAGGGCTTGGGCGAGCAGTACTTC	CASSGRQGLGEQYF